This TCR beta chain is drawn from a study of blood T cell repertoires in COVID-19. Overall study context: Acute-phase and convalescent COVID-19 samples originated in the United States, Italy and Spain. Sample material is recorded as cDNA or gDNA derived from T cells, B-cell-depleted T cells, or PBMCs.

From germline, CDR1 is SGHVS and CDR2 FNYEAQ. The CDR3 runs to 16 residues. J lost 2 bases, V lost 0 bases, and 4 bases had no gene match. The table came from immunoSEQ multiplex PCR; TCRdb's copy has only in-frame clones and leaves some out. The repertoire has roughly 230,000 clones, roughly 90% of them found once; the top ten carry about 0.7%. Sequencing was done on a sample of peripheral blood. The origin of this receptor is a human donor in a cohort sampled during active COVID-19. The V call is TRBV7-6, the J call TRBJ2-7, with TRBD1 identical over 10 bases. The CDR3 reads CASSLASGTGAYEQYF. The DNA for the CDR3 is TGTGCCAGCAGCTTAGCGTCCGGGACAGGGGCCTACGAGCAGTACTTC.